A selection of T cell receptor beta chains follows, all from one sample in a study of T cell responses to AZD1222 COVID-19 vaccine. Here immunoSEQ multiplex PCR was the method, and the copy in TCRdb shows in-frame clones only, minus some. The sample has about 150,000 clones; 80% to 95% are singletons. Specimen: peripheral blood, collected 28 days after the second AZD1222 dose. These receptors were taken from an adult who received the AZD1222 COVID-19 vaccine. CDR3s include the opening cysteine and the closing phenylalanine or tryptophan. Each record gives: D gene, clone size, V gene, J gene, CDR3 protein, CDR3 DNA. A D gene is named only where the DNA matches it firmly. Part of the rows lack a size; the others show once, few, many or a class for expanded clones.

>.|.|TRBV14|TRBJ1-1
CASSQDNPFSTEAFF
TGTGCCAGCAGCCAAGATAATCCATTTTCCACTGAAGCTTTCTTT
>.|.|TRBV30|TRBJ1-6
CAWSVGHGQKSPLHF
TGTGCCTGGAGTGTTGGCCATGGCCAGAAGTCACCCCTCCACTTT
>.|.|TRBV5-6|TRBJ2-2
CASSLRDSGNTGELFF
TGTGCCAGCAGCTTGCGGGATAGCGGGAACACCGGGGAGCTGTTTTTT
>.|once|TRBV5-1|TRBJ2-1
CASSLTHGDEQFF
TGCGCCAGCAGCCTCACTCACGGTGATGAGCAGTTCTTC
>.|.|TRBV2|TRBJ1-1
CASSEGNTEAFF
TGTGCCAGCAGTGAGGGGAACACTGAAGCTTTCTTT
>.|few|TRBV19|TRBJ1-5
CASSIDGRNQPQHF
TGTGCCAGTAGTATAGACGGGCGCAATCAGCCCCAGCATTTT
>.|.|TRBV5-1|TRBJ2-1
CASSLVARGEQFF
TGCGCCAGCAGCTTGGTTGCACGGGGTGAGCAGTTCTTC
>.|few|TRBV5-1|TRBJ1-6
CASSSGQTLFNSPLHF
TGCGCCAGCAGCAGCGGACAGACCCTTTTTAATTCACCCCTCCACTTT
>.|.|TRBV5-4|TRBJ2-5
CASSLGGRETQYF
TGTGCCAGCAGCTTGGGTGGACGAGAGACCCAGTACTTC
>.|.|TRBV11-2|TRBJ1-1
CASSLRLTQDRGNTEAFF
TGTGCCAGCAGCTTAAGGCTAACGCAGGACAGAGGGAACACTGAAGCTTTCTTT
>.|.|TRBV27|TRBJ1-4
CASSTTQATNEKLFF
TGTGCCAGCAGTACGACACAGGCAACTAATGAAAAACTGTTTTTT
>.|.|TRBV5-1|TRBJ1-2
CASSRSDPGVDGYTF
TGCGCCAGCAGCCGATCGGACCCAGGGGTGGATGGCTACACCTTC
>TRBD1|once|TRBV28|TRBJ2-2
CASSTGTDLFANTGELFF
TGTGCCAGCAGTACCGGGACAGACCTCTTCGCGAACACCGGGGAGCTGTTTTTT
>.|once|TRBV7-2|TRBJ1-1
CASTQGWGTEAFF
TGTGCCAGCACCCAGGGATGGGGCACTGAAGCTTTCTTT
>TRBD2|.|TRBV9|TRBJ2-7
CASSVDGRVSYEQYF
TGTGCCAGCAGCGTCGACGGGAGGGTCTCCTACGAGCAGTACTTC
>.|.|TRBV21-1|TRBJ1-2
CASSKASGTANYGYTF
TGTGCCAGCAGCAAAGCCTCCGGGACAGCTAACTATGGCTACACCTTC
>TRBD1|.|TRBV5-6|TRBJ1-2
CASSSTGEYGYTF
TGTGCCAGCAGCAGTACAGGGGAGTATGGCTACACCTTC
>.|.|TRBV5-1|TRBJ1-4
CASSLAWVGPTNEKLFF
TGCGCCAGCAGCTTGGCCTGGGTGGGCCCGACTAATGAAAAACTGTTTTTT
>TRBD2|.|TRBV4-1|TRBJ2-4
CASSQAPGLAGSLAKNIQYF
TGCGCCAGCAGCCAGGCCCCGGGACTAGCGGGTAGTTTAGCCAAAAACATTCAGTACTTC
>.|.|TRBV30|TRBJ2-2
CAWTIGNTGELFF
TGTGCCTGGACCATAGGGAACACCGGGGAGCTGTTTTTT
>.|.|TRBV3-1/TRBV3-2|TRBJ1-4
CASSQMSGAGEKLFF
TGTGCCAGCAGCCAAATGTCGGGGGCGGGTGAAAAACTGTTTTTT
>.|.|TRBV5-8|TRBJ2-7
CASSTPGGSYEQYF
TGTGCCAGCAGCACTCCTGGGGGCTCCTACGAGCAGTACTTC
>.|.|TRBV13|TRBJ2-1
CASSTGRGGRANEQFF
TGTGCCAGCAGCACTGGCCGGGGAGGCAGGGCCAATGAGCAGTTCTTC